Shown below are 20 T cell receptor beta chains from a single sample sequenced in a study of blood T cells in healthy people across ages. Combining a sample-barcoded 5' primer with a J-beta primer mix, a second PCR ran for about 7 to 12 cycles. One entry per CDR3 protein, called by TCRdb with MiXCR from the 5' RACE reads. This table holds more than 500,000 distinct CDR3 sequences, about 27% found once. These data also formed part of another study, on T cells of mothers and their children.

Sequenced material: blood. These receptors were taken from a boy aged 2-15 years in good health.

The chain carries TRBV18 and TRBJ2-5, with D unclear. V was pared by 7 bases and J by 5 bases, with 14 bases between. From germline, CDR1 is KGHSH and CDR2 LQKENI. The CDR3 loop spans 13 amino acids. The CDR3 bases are TGTGCCAGCTTCGGCGGCAGTCGGGAGACCCAGTACTTC. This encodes CASFGGSRETQYF.

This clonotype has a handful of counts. The CDR3 spells CASSVQGAGGYTF. The CDR3 bases are TGTGCCAGCAGCGTCCAGGGGGCCGGTGGCTACACCTTC. J is TRBJ1-2 and V is TRBV7-3; 8 positions match TRBD1. Per germline, CDR1 SGHTA and CDR2 FQGTGA. V was pared by 5 bases and J by 7 bases, with 6 bases of the junction left unmatched. This CDR3 has 13 amino acids.

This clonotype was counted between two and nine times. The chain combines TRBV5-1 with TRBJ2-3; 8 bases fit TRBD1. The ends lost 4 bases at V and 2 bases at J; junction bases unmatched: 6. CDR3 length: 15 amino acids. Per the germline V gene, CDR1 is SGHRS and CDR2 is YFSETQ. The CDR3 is CASSPGQGITDTQYF. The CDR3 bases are TGCGCCAGCAGCCCCGGACAGGGCATCACAGATACGCAGTATTTT. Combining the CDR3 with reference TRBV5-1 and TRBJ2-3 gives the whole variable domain KAGVTQTPRYLIKTRGQQVTLSCSPISGHRSVSWYQQTPGQGLQFLFEYFSETQRNKGNFPGRFSGRQFSNSRSEMNVSTLELGDSALYLCASSPGQGITDTQYFGPGTRLTVL.

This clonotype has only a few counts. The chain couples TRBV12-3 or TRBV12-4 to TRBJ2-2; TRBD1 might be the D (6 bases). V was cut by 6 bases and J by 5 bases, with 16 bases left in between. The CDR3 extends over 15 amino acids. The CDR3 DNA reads TGTGCCAGCAGCCAAACAGGGAGTGTGACCGGGGAGCTGTTTTTT. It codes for CASSQTGSVTGELFF.

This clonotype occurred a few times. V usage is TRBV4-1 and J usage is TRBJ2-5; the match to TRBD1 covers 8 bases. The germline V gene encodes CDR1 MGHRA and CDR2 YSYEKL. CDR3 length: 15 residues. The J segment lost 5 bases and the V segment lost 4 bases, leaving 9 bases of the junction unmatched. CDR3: CASSLTGQGEETQYF. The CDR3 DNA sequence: TGCGCCAGCAGCCTAACTGGACAGGGCGAGGAGACCCAGTACTTC.

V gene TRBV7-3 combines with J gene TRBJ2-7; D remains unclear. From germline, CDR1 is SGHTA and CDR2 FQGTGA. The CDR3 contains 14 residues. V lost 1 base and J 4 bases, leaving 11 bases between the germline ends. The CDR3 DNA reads TGTGCCAGCAGCTTAAATCCAGGAAATTACGAGCAGTACTTC. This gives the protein CASSLNPGNYEQYF.

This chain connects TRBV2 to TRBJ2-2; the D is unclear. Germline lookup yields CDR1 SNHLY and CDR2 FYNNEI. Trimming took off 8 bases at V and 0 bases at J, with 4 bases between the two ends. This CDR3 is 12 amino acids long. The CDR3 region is CASPANTGELFF. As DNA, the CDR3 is TGTGCCAGCCCCGCGAACACCGGGGAGCTGTTTTTT.

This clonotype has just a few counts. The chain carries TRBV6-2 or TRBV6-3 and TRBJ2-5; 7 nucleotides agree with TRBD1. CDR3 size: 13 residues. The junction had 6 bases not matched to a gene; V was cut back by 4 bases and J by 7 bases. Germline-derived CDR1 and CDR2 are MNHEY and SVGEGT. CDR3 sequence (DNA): TGTGCCAGCAGTTCCGGGACAGCGTCGACCCAGTACTTC. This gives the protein CASSSGTASTQYF.

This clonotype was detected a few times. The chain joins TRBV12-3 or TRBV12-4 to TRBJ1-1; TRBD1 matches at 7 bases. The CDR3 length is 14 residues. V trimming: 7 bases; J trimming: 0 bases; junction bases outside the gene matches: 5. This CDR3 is CASNGGQLNTEAFF. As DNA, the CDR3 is TGTGCCAGCAATGGGGGACAGCTGAACACTGAAGCTTTCTTT.

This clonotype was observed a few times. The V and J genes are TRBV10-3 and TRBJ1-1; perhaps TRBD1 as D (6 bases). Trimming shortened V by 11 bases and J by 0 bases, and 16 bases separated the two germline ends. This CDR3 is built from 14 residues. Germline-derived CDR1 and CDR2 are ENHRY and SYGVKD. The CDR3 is CALPDSLLNTEAFF. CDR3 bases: TGTGCCCTCCCGGACAGTCTGTTGAACACTGAAGCTTTCTTT.

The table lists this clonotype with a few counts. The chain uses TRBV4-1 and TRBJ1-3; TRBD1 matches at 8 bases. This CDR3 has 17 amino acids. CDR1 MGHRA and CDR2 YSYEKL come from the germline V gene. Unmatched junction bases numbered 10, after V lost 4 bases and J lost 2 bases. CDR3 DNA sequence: TGCGCCAGCAGCCTAACTCCGGGACAGGATACTGGAAACACCATATATTTT. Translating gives CASSLTPGQDTGNTIYF.

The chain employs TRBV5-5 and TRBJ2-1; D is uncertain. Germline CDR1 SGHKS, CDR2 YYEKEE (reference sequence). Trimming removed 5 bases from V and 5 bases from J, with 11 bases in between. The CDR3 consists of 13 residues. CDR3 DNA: TGTGCCAGCAGGCGTAGTGGGAACAATGAGCAGTTCTTC. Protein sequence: CASRRSGNNEQFF.

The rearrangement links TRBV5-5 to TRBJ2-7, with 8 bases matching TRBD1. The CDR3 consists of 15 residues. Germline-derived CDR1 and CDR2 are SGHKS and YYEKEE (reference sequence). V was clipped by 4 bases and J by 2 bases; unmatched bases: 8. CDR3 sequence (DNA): TGTGCCAGCAGCCGACCCTCGGGACAGGCCTACGAGCAGTACTTC. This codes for CASSRPSGQAYEQYF.

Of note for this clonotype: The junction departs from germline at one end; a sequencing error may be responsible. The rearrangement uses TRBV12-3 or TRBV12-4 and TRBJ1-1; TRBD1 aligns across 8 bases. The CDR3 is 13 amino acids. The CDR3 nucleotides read TGTGCCAGCAGTTTAGGGGCAGGGGGCAGAGCTTCCTTT. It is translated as CASSLGAGGRASF.

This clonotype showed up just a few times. The CDR3 DNA reads TGTGCCAGCAGTTTATTAGACAGGGGGACTTATAGCAATCAGCCCCAGCATTTT. Translating gives CASSLLDRGTYSNQPQHF. V is TRBV28 and J is TRBJ1-5; 9 bases map to TRBD1. CDR1 is MDHEN, CDR2 SYDVKM, per germline. The CDR3 has 18 amino acids. J was trimmed by 0 bases and V by 1 base; bases with no gene match: 7.

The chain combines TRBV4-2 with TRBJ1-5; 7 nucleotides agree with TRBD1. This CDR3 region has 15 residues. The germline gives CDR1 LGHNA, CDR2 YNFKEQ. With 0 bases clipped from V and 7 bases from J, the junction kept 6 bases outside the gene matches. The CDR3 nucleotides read TGTGCCAGCAGCCAAGAGGGGCAGGGGGGACAGCCCCAGCATTTT. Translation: CASSQEGQGGQPQHF.

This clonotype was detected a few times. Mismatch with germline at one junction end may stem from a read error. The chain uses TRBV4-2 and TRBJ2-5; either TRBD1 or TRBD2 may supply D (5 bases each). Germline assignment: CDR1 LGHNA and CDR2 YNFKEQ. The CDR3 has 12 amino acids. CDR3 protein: CASSQSGTPVPF. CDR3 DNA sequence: TGTGCCAGCAGCCAATCCGGGACCCCTGTTCCCTTC.

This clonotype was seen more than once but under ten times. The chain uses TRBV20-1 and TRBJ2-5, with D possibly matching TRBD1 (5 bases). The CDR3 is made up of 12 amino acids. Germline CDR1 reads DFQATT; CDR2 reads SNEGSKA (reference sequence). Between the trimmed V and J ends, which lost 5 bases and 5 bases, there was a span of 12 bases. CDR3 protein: CSARTGPETQYF. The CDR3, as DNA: TGCAGTGCTCGTACAGGTCCCGAGACCCAGTACTTC.

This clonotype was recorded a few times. The CDR3 DNA follows: TGTGCCAGCAGTTACTCAGGACGTATAGAGACCCAGTACTTC. It encodes CASSYSGRIETQYF. The rearrangement links TRBV27 to TRBJ2-5; D gene unclear. Germline loops: CDR1 MNHEY, CDR2 SMNVEV (reference sequence). The CDR3 runs to 14 residues. The germline V and J ends were trimmed by 4 bases and 4 bases, with 13 bases remaining between them.

The chain's CDR3 is CSASRTGRNEKLFF. The DNA of the CDR3 is TGCAGTGCTAGCCGGACAGGGAGGAATGAAAAACTGTTTTTT. The chain links TRBV20-1 to TRBJ1-4; 8 positions agree with TRBD1. The V gene's germline CDR1 is DFQATT and CDR2 SNEGSKA (reference sequence). The CDR3 totals 14 residues. V gave up 3 bases and J gave up 5 bases; unmatched junction bases: 5.